This TCR beta chain emerged from a study of shared clonotypes between healthy human individuals. Whole-study findings and limits: Collection of samples was limited to blood; tissue repertoires likely differ.

This clone appeared once. Its antigen remains unidentified. Other DNA sequences in the sample encode the same CDR3. Losses at the gene ends were 3 bases for V and 5 bases for J; bases not matched to a gene: 4. There are 13 residues in the CDR3. Germline V gene sequence: CDR1 SGHNT, CDR2 YYREEE (reference sequence). Each cell subset's genomic DNA was divided evenly among several immunoSEQ plates. Data came from immunoSEQ multiplex PCR; TCRdb stores just in-frame clones and leaves some out. The sample contains some 1.5 million clones, around 98% of which appear only once. Nashville, Tennessee was home to all donors, each a Caucasian adult.

The TCR comes from a man in his thirties or forties in good health. The chain combines TRBV5-4 with TRBJ2-7, with 8 bases lining up with TRBD1. Sequencing used naive CD4+ T cells sorted from blood. The sample's subset: CD45RA+ positively selected. The CDR3 region is CASSSPDRDEQYF. The CDR3 DNA follows: TGTGCCAGCAGCTCTCCGGACAGGGACGAGCAGTACTTC.